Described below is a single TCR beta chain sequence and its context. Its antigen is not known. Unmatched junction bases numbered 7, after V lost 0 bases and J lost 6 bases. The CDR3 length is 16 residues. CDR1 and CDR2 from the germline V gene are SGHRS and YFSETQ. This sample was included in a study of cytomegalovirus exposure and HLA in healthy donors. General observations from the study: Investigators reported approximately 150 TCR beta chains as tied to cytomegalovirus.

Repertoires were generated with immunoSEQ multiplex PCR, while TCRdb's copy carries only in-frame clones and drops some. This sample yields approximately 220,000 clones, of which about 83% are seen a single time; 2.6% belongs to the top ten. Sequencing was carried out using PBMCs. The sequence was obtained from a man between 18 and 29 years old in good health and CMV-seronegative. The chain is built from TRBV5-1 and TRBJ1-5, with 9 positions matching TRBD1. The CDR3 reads CASSLDIQGAGQPQHF. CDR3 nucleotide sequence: TGCGCCAGCAGCTTGGATATACAGGGGGCTGGTCAGCCCCAGCATTTT.